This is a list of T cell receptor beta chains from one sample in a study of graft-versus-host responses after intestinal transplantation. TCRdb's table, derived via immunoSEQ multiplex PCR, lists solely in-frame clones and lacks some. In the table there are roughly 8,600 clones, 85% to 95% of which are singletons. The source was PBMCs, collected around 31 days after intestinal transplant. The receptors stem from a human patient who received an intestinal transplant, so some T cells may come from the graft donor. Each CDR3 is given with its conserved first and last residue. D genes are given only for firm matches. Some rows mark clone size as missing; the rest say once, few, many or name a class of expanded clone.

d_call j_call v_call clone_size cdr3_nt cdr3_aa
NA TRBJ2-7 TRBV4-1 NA TGCGCCAGCAGCCAAGCCCCATACGAGCAGTACTTC CASSQAPYEQYF
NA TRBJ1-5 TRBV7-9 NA TGTGCCAGCAGCTTAGGACCTCAGCCCCAGCATTTT CASSLGPQPQHF
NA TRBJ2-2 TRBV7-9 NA TGTGCCAGCAGCTCAACGGGCATGTCCCTGGGGGGGGAGCTGTTTTTT CASSSTGMSLGGELFF
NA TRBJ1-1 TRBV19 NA TGTGCCAGTAGTATAGGTGGAATCGGGAACACTGAAGCTTTCTTT CASSIGGIGNTEAFF
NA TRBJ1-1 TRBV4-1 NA TGCGCCAGCAGCCAAGGGGTCTTGACAGCCGCCGCTGAAGCTTTCTTT CASSQGVLTAAAEAFF
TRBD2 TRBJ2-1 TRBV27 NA TGTGCCAGCAGTTTAGGGGGGGGAGTCAATGAGCAGTTCTTC CASSLGGGVNEQFF
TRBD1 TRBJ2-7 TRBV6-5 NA TGTGCCAGCAGTTACCTGACAGGGGTCTACGAGCAGTACTTC CASSYLTGVYEQYF
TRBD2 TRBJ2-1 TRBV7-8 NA TGTGCCAGCAGCTACCCAACCCTAGCGGGGGCGCCCTTCAGTAATGAGCAGTTCTTC CASSYPTLAGAPFSNEQFF
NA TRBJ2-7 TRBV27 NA TGTGCCTCGGGAGCATACTACGAGCAGTACTTC CASGAYYEQYF
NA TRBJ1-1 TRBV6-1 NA TGTGCCAGCAGTGAAGCGCATGGGACGTCAGAAGCTTTCTTT CASSEAHGTSEAFF
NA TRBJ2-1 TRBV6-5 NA TGTGCCAGCAGCCTAGGGGCCCTCTCCTACAATGAGCAGTTCTTC CASSLGALSYNEQFF
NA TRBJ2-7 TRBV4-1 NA TGCGCCAGCAGCCAAGATTCCAGGGGCACCTACGAGCAGTACTTC CASSQDSRGTYEQYF
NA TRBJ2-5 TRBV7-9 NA TGTGCCAGCAGCTTAGTACCCTGGGGGGACCAAGAGACCCAGTACTTC CASSLVPWGDQETQYF
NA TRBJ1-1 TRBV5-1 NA TGCGCCAGCAGCTTGGTACCCCCCGGCTTAGGGAGCACTGAAGCTTTCTTT CASSLVPPGLGSTEAFF
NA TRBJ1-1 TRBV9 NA TGTGCCAGCAGCGTAGGATGGGCAGGCTACACTGAAGCTTTCTTT CASSVGWAGYTEAFF
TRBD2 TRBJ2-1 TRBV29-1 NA TGCAGCGTTGAAGTCGGGCTTAGCGGGAATGAGCAGTTCTTC CSVEVGLSGNEQFF
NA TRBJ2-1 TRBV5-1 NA TGCGCCAGCAGCTCCTCAGCCAGCAGGATTCAGCAGTTCTTC CASSSSASRIQQFF
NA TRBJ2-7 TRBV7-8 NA TGTGCCAGCAGCCGAGTGGGTGGCGAGCAGTACTTC CASSRVGGEQYF
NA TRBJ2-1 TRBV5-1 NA TGCGCCAGCAGAAGGGGTATTGAGCAGTTCTTC CASRRGIEQFF
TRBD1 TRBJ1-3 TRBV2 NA TGTGCCAGCCGGACAGGGCTGGGCTCTGGAAACACCATATATTTT CASRTGLGSGNTIYF
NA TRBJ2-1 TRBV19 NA TGTGCCAGTAGTATAGCTCAGCCCAATGAGCAGTTCTTC CASSIAQPNEQFF
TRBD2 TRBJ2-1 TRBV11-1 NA TGTGCCAGCAGCTTAGTTAGGGCTAGCGGGGGGACTTACAATGAGCAGTTCTTC CASSLVRASGGTYNEQFF
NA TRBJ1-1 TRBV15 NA TGTGCCACCAGCCTCGGAGGGAAGAACACTGAAGCTTTCTTT CATSLGGKNTEAFF
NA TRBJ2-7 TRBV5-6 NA TGTGCCAGCAGCTTCAATCCGTCCTCGGGGTTCGAGCAGTACTTC CASSFNPSSGFEQYF
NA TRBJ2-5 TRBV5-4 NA TGTGCCAGCAGCTTCGACGCGGGGCCAAACCAAGAGACCCAGTACTTC CASSFDAGPNQETQYF
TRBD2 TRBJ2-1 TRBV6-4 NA TGTGCCAGCAGTGGACTAGCGGGGGGCAATGAGCAGTTCTTC CASSGLAGGNEQFF
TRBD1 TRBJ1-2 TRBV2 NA TGTGCCAGCAGCCGACAGGGGGACTATGGCTACACCTTC CASSRQGDYGYTF
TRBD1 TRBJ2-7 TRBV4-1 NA TGCGCCAGCAGCAGCCCGGGACAGAGCTACTACGAGCAGTACTTC CASSSPGQSYYEQYF
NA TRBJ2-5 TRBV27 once TGTGCCAGCAGTCCCCACGGGGTGAGTGAGACCCAGTACTTC CASSPHGVSETQYF
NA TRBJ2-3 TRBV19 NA TGTGCCAGTAGCCGGGCAAGCACAGATACGCAGTATTTT CASSRASTDTQYF
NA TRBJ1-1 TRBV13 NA TGTGCCAGCAGCTTAGGTGCGAACACTGAAGCTTTCTTT CASSLGANTEAFF
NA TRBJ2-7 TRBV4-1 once TGCGCCAGCAGCCAAACGACTTCGGGGGTCTACGAGCAGTACTTC CASSQTTSGVYEQYF
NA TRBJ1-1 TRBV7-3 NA TGTGCCAGCAGCTTACAGGGGTCGGGAAACACTGAAGCTTTCTTT CASSLQGSGNTEAFF
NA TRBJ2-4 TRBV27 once TGTGCCAGCATTGGAGGGATTGGCAAAAACATTCAGTACTTC CASIGGIGKNIQYF
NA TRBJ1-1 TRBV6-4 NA TGTGCCAGCAGTGACTCCAGGGGAGGTGAAGCTTTCTTT CASSDSRGGEAFF
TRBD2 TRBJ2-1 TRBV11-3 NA TGTGCCAGCAGCTCAACCGGGACTAGCGGGTACAATGAGCAGTTCTTC CASSSTGTSGYNEQFF
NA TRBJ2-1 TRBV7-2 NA TGTGCCAGCAACCCTTGGGCGGACTACAATGAGCAGTTCTTC CASNPWADYNEQFF